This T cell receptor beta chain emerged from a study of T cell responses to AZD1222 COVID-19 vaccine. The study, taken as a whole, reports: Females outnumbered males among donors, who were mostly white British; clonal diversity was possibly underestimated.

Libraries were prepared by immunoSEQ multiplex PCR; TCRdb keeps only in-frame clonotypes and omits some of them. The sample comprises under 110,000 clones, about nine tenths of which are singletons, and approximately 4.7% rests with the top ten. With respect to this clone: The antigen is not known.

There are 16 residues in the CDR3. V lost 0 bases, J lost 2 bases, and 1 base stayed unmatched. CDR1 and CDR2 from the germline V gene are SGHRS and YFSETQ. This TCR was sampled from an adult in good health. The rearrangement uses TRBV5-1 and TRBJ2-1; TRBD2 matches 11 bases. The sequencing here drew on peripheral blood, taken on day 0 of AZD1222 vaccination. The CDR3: CASSLETSGAYNEQFF. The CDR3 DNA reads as TGCGCCAGCAGCTTGGAGACTAGCGGGGCCTACAATGAGCAGTTCTTC.